This T cell receptor (beta chain) was identified during a study of cytomegalovirus exposure and HLA in healthy donors (dated by TCRdb to about 2017). A note on the overall study: According to an earlier analysis of several hundred of the donors, about 170 million T cells yielded roughly 110 million unique TCR beta sequences and 276 Gb of sequence data. Donor age, sex, ethnicity and CMV serostatus were compiled together with the repertoire data. Approximately 300 gigabases of sequencing data and around 80 million unique TCR sequences made up an early release that covered several hundred HLA-typed donors. In the later analysis, no new phenotypic data were used to find candidate immune exposures; instead, reliance was placed on TCR beta sequences and their occurrence across donors. In addition to the first cohort of roughly 700 subjects, a separate validation cohort of 130 or so different subjects was used. To study patterns of TCR occurrence, a later analysis re-analyzed previously published TCR beta repertoires from around 700 donors and added high-resolution HLA genotyping. The number of donors typed differed by locus, with about 629-640 for A, B, C, DRB1 and DQB1, roughly 520 for DQA1, about 610 for DPA1, and under 490 for DPB1. To predict cytomegalovirus infection status, the study brought together high-throughput TCR immunosequencing, statistical association of individual TCRs with disease status, and machine learning. To decide whether each TCR beta V gene segment behaved as functional or pseudogenic, an earlier analysis of nearly 600 of the donors relied on high-throughput TCR beta sequencing. Among some 400 genotyped donors of the cohort, an average of around 240,000 unique TCR beta nucleotide sequences were sequenced per donor, around 20% of them non-productive. The T cell repertoires of 666 subjects were profiled by immunosequencing and related to cytomegalovirus serostatus. All discovery cohort repertoires had been generated on a single sequencing platform. Because of strong linkage in the cohort, roughly five DR-DQ haplotypes were treated as single units for association and clustering. The study aimed to test whether signatures of past pathogen exposure could be identified by cataloging public T cell receptors. HLA typing included class I and class II loci at four-digit resolution. Of the roughly 400 genotyped donors, over 80% were placed in the genetic ancestry cluster associated with self-reported Caucasian donors. A later genetic analysis took genome-wide SNP genotypes for about 55% of the 666 donors and used that subset as a discovery cohort. Paper-wide results and their limitations: Linkage disequilibrium might explain the correlated functional status among segregating V segments, but an unknown experimental factor could not be excluded. Compared with equally common non-associated chains, HLA-associated TCR beta chains in a later analysis were more clonally expanded and had lower generation probabilities. Broadly in line with IMGT annotations, most TCR beta V segments showed up in productive rearrangements about 87% or about 30% of the time in an earlier analysis of 450 to 750 of the donors. A further reported finding was that TCR beta sequences accurately predicted the HLA-A and HLA-B alleles for most subjects in the first cohort. In vitro tests confirmed that a few of the cytomegalovirus-associated TCR beta chains recognize cytomegalovirus antigens. When HLA alleles, especially DR and DQ, strongly co-occurred, attributing TCR associations to individual alleles was difficult. Because the 87-base-pair reads could not distinguish some IMGT-functional V segments, including TRBV6-2 and TRBV6-3, those segments were excluded. The authors suggested that the approach could potentially be generalized to other disease states and immunological phenotypes. A total of some 180 TCR beta chains were listed by the study as associated with cytomegalovirus. In a later analysis, several top co-occurrence clusters were reported to appear linked to parvovirus B19, influenza, CMV and Epstein-Barr virus. Most CMV-associated TCR beta chains appeared to be HLA-restricted in a later analysis, and the HLA associations seemed to be driven largely by CMV exposure. Across donors, most TCR sequences were observed very rarely, whereas some public TCRs were present in many individuals. In a later analysis, some 17,000 TCR beta sequences were associated with specific HLA alleles at a false discovery rate of 0.05. CMV serostatus was the only immune exposure information available for the cohort. HLA typing was unavailable for some donors at each locus, so association tests used only the typed subset. In a later genetic analysis, fewer N-insertions in productive TCRs were reported among donors in an Asian-associated ancestry cluster than the 666-donor mean. Seventeen rarely observed V segments, including chromosome 9 orphons, were excluded from the earlier analysis of approximately 500 of the donors because counts were too low. A cluster of highly shared sequence variants was judged likely to be a technical artifact of the sequencing pipeline. The classifier was reported to diagnose cytomegalovirus status with high specificity and sensitivity in both the original cohort and the validation cohort. This cohort had only TCR beta chains sequenced, and the lack of alpha or paired-chain data limited which features could be detected. A later genetic analysis associated a missense DCLRE1C variant with V-gene and J-gene trimming of TCR beta chains, and an independent cohort replicated the association. Presence/absence analyses assumed roughly uniform sequencing depth across donors, an assumption that may not hold. In a later analysis, the rate of TCR association differed among HLA loci, with DRB1 alleles having the most associated TCRs and HLA-C alleles having the fewest.

The germline V gene supplies CDR1 WSHSY and CDR2 SAAADI. The V end gives up 4 bases and the J end 2 bases, leaving 7 bases in the junction not matched to a gene. There are 15 amino acids in the CDR3, from cysteine to phenylalanine inclusive. Just CDR3 DNA is preserved here, 45 bases in frame from base 1. The cohort consisted of hundreds of healthy bone marrow donors. At the time of sampling, every cohort member was nominally healthy, though immune exposures that went unrecorded were likely present. The donor tested CMV seronegative and was one of the 352 seronegative cohort members. Each donor provided a peripheral blood sample, and peripheral blood mononuclear cells were used for TCR beta sequencing. Genomic DNA extraction from the blood cell samples was performed with the Qiagen DNeasy Blood Extraction Kit. The library was obtained by the immunoSEQ multiplex PCR assay. A mixture of 60 forward primers for TCR Vbeta segments and 13 reverse primers for TCR Jbeta segments was used in the multiplex PCR. The CDR3 region of rearranged TCR beta genes was amplified from genomic DNA by a multiplex PCR assay. The amplified TCR beta libraries were sequenced on the Illumina HiSeq System as 87-base-pair reads. Per the source publication's procedure: Across the 500 to 850 repertoires, a later analysis counted approximately 83 million unique TCR beta chains, some 11 million of which were shared by at least two donors. To remove PCR and sequencing errors, raw reads were error-corrected and collapsed into unique sequences using a nearest-neighbor algorithm that merged closely related sequences. V, D and J gene segments were assigned by aligning CDR3 sequences to IMGT reference sequences. For a sequence to be retained, a match of at least six nucleotides was required to both a V gene segment and a J gene segment. Rearrangements were called productive when the CDR3 lacked stop codons and stayed in frame with V and J; all others were non-productive. Following IMGT convention, CDR3 was defined as the stretch from the second conserved V-encoded cysteine to the conserved J-encoded phenylalanine. The earlier analysis of 450 to 750 of the donors excluded any sequence lacking an unambiguous match to a single V gene segment. In an earlier analysis of approximately 550 of the donors, V segments were called functional above 56.7% productive rearrangements and were called segregating when the between-donor standard deviation exceeded 5%. A statistical classification framework was built to diagnose cytomegalovirus status from the catalog of TCR beta chain sequences. In a later analysis, TCR nucleotide sequences were compared against IMGT/GENE-DB human TR gene sequences so that V and J genes could be assigned. A later analysis assigned CDR3 sequences and most-parsimonious VDJ recombination scenarios with the TCRdist pipeline. In a later analysis, each TCR beta chain was defined by its CDR3 amino acid sequence together with its V-gene family, and reads without a unique V-gene family were excluded. To address suspected cross-contamination and a sequencing artifact, a later analysis removed around 600 highly shared, low-generation-probability nucleotide sequences. In a later analysis, a clonal expansion index was calculated for each public chain from normalized within-repertoire ranks of inferred template counts. Generation probabilities in a later analysis came from a VDJ recombination model fitted to out-of-frame rearrangements, and those results were checked against IGoR. In a later analysis, TCR-TCR, TCR-HLA and TCR-CMV co-occurrence was scored with hypergeometric tests, and a repertoire-size bias correction was applied to TCR pairs. In a later analysis, false discovery rates were estimated by permuting HLA or CMV assignments 20 times. In a later analysis, co-occurring TCRs were grouped using DBSCAN, and TCRdist sequence similarity was added for clustering within HLA-allele-positive subsets. Co-occurrence clustering excluded repertoires with fewer than 30,000 or more than 120,000 public chains, plus five with anomalous nucleotide sharing. Imported from immuneACCESS, the table was reduced by TCRdb to in-frame sequences with V and J called. These copies leave out some clones; in studies compared against another copy, an unresolved V gene accounts for under half, and the cause of the remainder is not known. That table supplies the V and J calls and clone size; D and trimming were determined from the DNA. This sample has around 140,000 clones in its table, and almost 85% of those were observed once. The ten most abundant clones make up roughly 1.9% of the sample.

Of note for this clone: Its antigen remains unidentified. Base-call qualities are not available, and no considerably larger clone is one nucleotide away.

Sequencing was performed on PBMCs. The chain uses TRBV10-2 and TRBJ2-5; TRBD1 aligns with 7 central bases. The source of this sequence is a woman aged 40 to 50 in good health and CMV-seronegative. The CDR3 amino acid sequence is: CASSAVGTDQETQYF. The bases read TGCGCCAGCAGTGCTGTGGGGACAGATCAAGAGACCCAGTACTTC.